Each of the 21 T cell receptor beta chains below was sequenced from the same sample in a study of blood T cell repertoires in COVID-19. Some clones are missing from TCRdb's copy, which holds only in-frame ones; the method was immunoSEQ multiplex PCR. The sample consists of approximately 220,000 clones, about nine tenths of them appearing once. The specimen was peripheral blood. The receptors shown here come from a man between 50 and 59 years old with acute or convalescent COVID-19.

V gene TRBV6-1 combines with J gene TRBJ1-2; the D gene is possibly TRBD1 (6 bases). Trimming cost V 4 bases and J 4 bases, with 22 bases left between them. CDR3 length: 17 residues. Looked up from germline, CDR1 is MNHNS and CDR2 is SASEGT. The CDR3 DNA is TGTGCCAGCAGTGGGGGGCCGTTATCAGGGCACGGCTATGGCTACACCTTC. Translating gives CASSGGPLSGHGYGYTF.

The rearrangement uses TRBV7-8 and TRBJ2-7; 10 nucleotides line up with TRBD1. The ends lost 4 bases at V and 6 bases at J; junction bases unmatched: 9. The CDR3 length is 15 residues. CDR1 and CDR2 (germline): SGHVS, FQNEAQ. CDR3: CASSSRQGAISEQYF. CDR3 bases: TGTGCCAGCAGCTCACGACAGGGGGCTATCTCCGAGCAGTACTTC.

V gene TRBV19 combines with J gene TRBJ1-5; D is uncertain. In germline, CDR1 is LNHDA, CDR2 SQIVND (reference sequence). Trimming pared 7 bases from V and 4 bases from J, leaving 11 bases between. The length of the CDR3 is 13 residues. The CDR3 region has the DNA TGTGCCAGTACAGACAATCGGAATCAGCCCCAGCATTTT. It translates to CASTDNRNQPQHF. Combining the CDR3 with reference TRBV19 and TRBJ1-5 gives the whole variable domain DGGITQSPKYLFRKEGQNVTLSCEQNLNHDAMYWYRQDPGQGLRLIYYSQIVNDFQKGDIAEGYSVSREKKESFPLTVTSAQKNPTAFYLCASTDNRNQPQHFGDGTRLSIL.

The CDR3 sequence: CASSLAVAGGGYGYTF. The CDR3 region has the DNA TGTGCCAGCAGCTTAGCAGTGGCAGGGGGCGGGTATGGCTACACCTTC. The chain is built from TRBV7-9 and TRBJ1-2; 8 bases match TRBD1. The germline V gene has CDR1 SEHNR and CDR2 FQNEAQ (reference sequence). This CDR3 spans 16 amino acids. J was trimmed by 5 bases and V by 0 bases; bases with no gene match: 8.

Comments on this clone: The same CDR3 can be traced to other DNA sequences in this sample. In DNA, the CDR3 is TGCGCCAGCAGCCGAGGGCCCCAGGAGACCCAGTACTTC. This encodes CASSRGPQETQYF. The rearrangement links TRBV4-1 to TRBJ2-5, with a weak D call TRBD2 (5 bases). The CDR3 is made up of 13 amino acids. The germline CDR1 and CDR2 sequences are MGHRA and YSYEKL. Trimming left V 4 bases short and J 5 bases short, with 11 bases between.

V is TRBV2 and J is TRBJ2-3; 7 bases map to TRBD2. J was trimmed by 4 bases and V by 6 bases; bases with no gene match: 7. In germline, CDR1 is SNHLY, CDR2 FYNNEI. CDR3 length equals 14 residues. The CDR3 sequence is CASSALAVADTQYF. CDR3 nucleotides: TGTGCCAGCAGCGCCCTAGCGGTCGCAGATACGCAGTATTTT.

V and J are TRBV5-6 and TRBJ1-6; TRBD1 aligns across 7 bases. Trimming took 6 bases from V and 0 from J; bases not matched to a gene: 3. Germline V gene lookup returns CDR1 SGHDT and CDR2 YYEEEE. This CDR3 is built from 15 residues. As DNA, the CDR3 is TGTGCCAGCACCAGGGGGAGCTCCTATAATTCACCCCTCCACTTT. It is translated as CASTRGSSYNSPLHF. Drawing the rest from reference TRBV5-6 and TRBJ1-6, the complete variable domain is DAGVTQSPTHLIKTRGQQVTLRCSPKSGHDTVSWYQQALGQGPQFIFQYYEEEERQRGNFPDRFSGHQFPNYSSELNVNALLLGDSALYLCASTRGSSYNSPLHFGNGTRLTVT.

Details on this clone: Other DNA sequences in this sample translate to the same CDR3. This sequence joins TRBV14 and TRBJ2-5, with D perhaps TRBD2 (7 bases). CDR1 is SGHDN and CDR2 is FVKESK in the germline V gene. V was clipped by 1 base and J by 5 bases, with 17 bases between them. This CDR3 is 16 amino acids long. The CDR3 sequence: CASSQVKGGAWETQYF. The CDR3 region has the DNA TGTGCCAGCAGCCAAGTAAAAGGGGGGGCCTGGGAGACCCAGTACTTC. The complete variable domain, with remaining parts taken from reference TRBV14 and TRBJ2-5, reads EAGVTQFPSHSVIEKGQTVTLRCDPISGHDNLYWYRRVMGKEIKFLLHFVKESKQDESGMPNNRFLAERTGGTYSTLKVQPAELEDSGVYFCASSQVKGGAWETQYFGPGTRLLVL.

The chain links TRBV4-1 to TRBJ1-1; TRBD1 matches 9 bases. V gave up 0 bases and J gave up 9 bases; unmatched junction bases: 14. The CDR3 is made up of 17 amino acids. Germline V gene lookup returns CDR1 MGHRA and CDR2 YSYEKL. The CDR3 DNA reads TGCGCCAGCAGCCAAGATGCTGGGACAGGGCTTAGGGAAAAAGCTTTCTTT. It codes for CASSQDAGTGLREKAFF.

CDR3 protein: CASSANSGSDTQYF. DNA of the CDR3: TGTGCCAGCAGTGCGAATAGCGGCTCAGATACGCAGTATTTT. The rearrangement joins TRBV2 to TRBJ2-3; TRBD2 is a possible D gene (6 bases). This CDR3 contains 14 residues. Trimming shortened V by 4 bases and J by 4 bases, and 12 bases separated the two germline ends. The germline V gene has CDR1 SNHLY and CDR2 FYNNEI.

The CDR3 DNA is TGTGCCAGCAGCTTAAACCCTGGACAGGGAGGCACTGAAGCTTTCTTT. Its translation is CASSLNPGQGGTEAFF. The J gene is TRBJ1-1, the V gene TRBV7-6; 8 nucleotides align to TRBD1. The J segment lost 4 bases and the V segment lost 2 bases, leaving 9 bases of the junction unmatched. The CDR3 has 16 amino acids. Germline CDR1 SGHVS, CDR2 FNYEAQ.

The rearrangement links TRBV9 to TRBJ1-1; no clear D. Germline-derived CDR1 and CDR2 are SGDLS and YYNGEE. CDR3 length: 13 amino acids. V dropped 4 bases and J dropped 0 bases, with 7 bases sitting between them. The CDR3 loop reads CASSLSLNTEAFF. Here the CDR3 DNA reads TGTGCCAGCAGCCTATCCCTGAACACTGAAGCTTTCTTT.

This clone was counted a single time. The chain carries TRBV6-4 and TRBJ2-3; 12 nucleotides match TRBD1. This CDR3 is 16 amino acids long. V shed 4 bases and J 5 bases; nucleotides not matched to a gene: 7. Germline assignment: CDR1 MRHNA and CDR2 SNTAGT. CDR3 sequence (DNA): TGTGCCAGCAGTGCCATCGGGACAGGGGGCAAAGATACGCAGTATTTT. It encodes CASSAIGTGGKDTQYF.

The V call is TRBV11-3, the J call TRBJ1-1, with D possibly TRBD1 on 5 matching bases. This CDR3 is 14 amino acids long. The V end lost 1 base, the J end lost 1 base, and 7 bases lay between the germline ends. Germline V lookup: CDR1 SGHNT, CDR2 YENEEA. The DNA of the CDR3 is TGTGCCAGCAGCTTAGGCCAGGGGAACACTGAAGCTTTCTTT. Translating it yields CASSLGQGNTEAFF. Filled out from reference TRBV11-3 and TRBJ1-1, the complete variable domain reads EAGVVQSPRYKIIEKKQPVAFWCNPISGHNTLYWYLQNLGQGPELLIRYENEEAVDDSQLPKDRFSAERLKGVDSTLKIQPAELGDSAVYLCASSLGQGNTEAFFGQGTRLTVV.

The chain's CDR3 is CASSIGPTGREAFF. The CDR3 nucleotides are TGTGCCAGTAGTATTGGGCCGACAGGACGCGAAGCTTTCTTT. V is TRBV19 and J is TRBJ1-1, with a possible D match to TRBD1 (6 bases). CDR3 length: 14 amino acids. V dropped 3 bases and J dropped 8 bases, with 16 bases sitting between them. Looked up from germline, CDR1 is LNHDA and CDR2 is SQIVND (reference sequence).

The gene calls are TRBV2 and TRBJ1-5; TRBD1 aligns across 7 bases. Losses at the gene ends were 3 bases for V and 6 bases for J; bases not matched to a gene: 5. The CDR3 spans 14 residues. Germline lookup yields CDR1 SNHLY and CDR2 FYNNEI. CDR3 residues: CASSDWQGVQPQHF. CDR3 bases: TGTGCCAGCAGTGATTGGCAGGGGGTTCAGCCCCAGCATTTT.

The chain carries TRBV4-1 and TRBJ1-1; 12 bases align to TRBD1. This CDR3 spans 18 amino acids. CDR1 is MGHRA and CDR2 is YSYEKL in the germline V gene. V lost 0 bases, J lost 11 bases, and 16 bases stayed unmatched. In DNA form, the CDR3 reads TGCGCCAGCAGCCAAGACTGGGACAGGGGGCGCTTACAACTGGGGGCTTTCTTT. Translating it yields CASSQDWDRGRLQLGAFF.

The rearrangement uses TRBV19 and TRBJ1-4, with D unclear. Germline-derived CDR1 and CDR2 are LNHDA and SQIVND (reference sequence). Between the trimmed V and J ends, which lost 10 bases and 4 bases, there was a span of 19 bases. The CDR3 length is 15 residues. CDR3 loop: CATQPRPGYNEKLFF. DNA for the CDR3: TGTGCCACTCAACCTCGGCCGGGGTATAATGAAAAACTGTTTTTT.

The chain joins TRBV6-5 to TRBJ2-6; a possible D gene is TRBD1 (5 bases). Trimming pared 2 bases from V and 0 bases from J, leaving 5 bases between. There are 15 residues in the CDR3. Germline lookup yields CDR1 MNHEY and CDR2 SVGAGI. The CDR3 protein is CASSYDSSGANVLTF. CDR3 DNA sequence: TGTGCCAGCAGTTACGACAGCTCTGGGGCCAACGTCCTGACTTTC.

This sequence joins TRBV25-1 and TRBJ2-7, with TRBD1 as a possible D gene (6 bases). Trimming pared 8 bases from V and 3 bases from J, leaving 20 bases between. CDR1 and CDR2 from the germline V gene are MGHDK and SYGVNS. The CDR3 extends over 15 amino acids. CDR3 region: CASGDTGKGIYEQYF. The CDR3 DNA reads TGTGCCAGCGGGGATACAGGGAAGGGTATCTACGAGCAGTACTTC.

The V and J genes are TRBV5-1 and TRBJ2-7, with TRBD2 as a possible D gene (6 bases). From germline, CDR1 is SGHRS and CDR2 YFSETQ. Deletions cut 0 bases from V and 1 base from J, with 14 bases between. The CDR3 is 16 residues long. The CDR3: CASSLAAKEGSYEQYF. CDR3 sequence (DNA): TGCGCCAGCAGCTTGGCCGCGAAGGAGGGTTCCTACGAGCAGTACTTC.